The rows below give T cell receptor beta chains drawn from one sample of a study of regulatory T cells in long-lasting Graves disease. TCRdb re-called the multiplex PCR reads through MiXCR, storing one row per CDR3 protein. The sample has 440,000 or so distinct CDR3 sequences; roughly 15% are singletons. A further study also used this sample, focusing on T cells in Graves' hyperthyroidism and ophthalmopathy.

The material sequenced was peripheral blood mononuclear cells (PBMCs), taken at new diagnosis, from a patient treated with antithyroid drugs. The receptor source for this set is a woman in her twenties or thirties with Graves disease. CDR3s include the opening cysteine and the closing phenylalanine or tryptophan. D genes are given only for firm matches. Size is stated for part of the rows, as once, few or many counts, or as a class when the clone is expanded.

D | J | size | V | CDR3 | DNA
- | TRBJ1-1 | many | TRBV10-3 | CAISEGNTEAFF | TGTGCCATCAGTGAGGGGAACACTGAAGCTTTCTTT
TRBD1 | TRBJ2-7 | - | TRBV5-1 | CASSLAGAGGSCEQYF | TGCGCCAGCAGCTTGGCCGGGGCAGGGGGCTCCTGCGAGCAGTACTTC
- | TRBJ2-7 | few | TRBV4-3 | CASSQRGAGSYEQYF | TGCGCCAGCAGCCAACGAGGGGCTGGCTCCTACGAGCAGTACTTC
TRBD2 | TRBJ2-7 | - | TRBV19 | CASSRGLAGGEQYF | TGTGCCAGTAGTAGAGGACTAGCGGGAGGCGAGCAGTACTTC
- | TRBJ2-7 | many | TRBV18 | CASSPSSDEQYF | TGTGCCAGCTCACCATCTTCGGACGAGCAGTACTTC
- | TRBJ2-7 | few | TRBV7-9 | CASNKWDGYEQYF | TGTGCCAGCAACAAATGGGACGGCTACGAGCAGTACTTC
- | TRBJ2-1 | - | TRBV9 | CASSPLDNEQFF | TGTGCCAGCTCCCCTCTAGACAATGAGCAGTTCTTC
- | TRBJ2-4 | - | TRBV20-1 | CSARAHLWGSENIQYF | TGCAGTGCTAGAGCCCACCTATGGGGGAGCGAAAACATTCAGTACTTC
- | TRBJ1-4 | few | TRBV11-2 | CASSLDVDEKLFF | TGTGCCAGCAGCTTAGATGTGGATGAAAAACTGTTTTTT
TRBD1 | TRBJ1-2 | - | TRBV4-1 | CASSHGTGDGYTF | TGCGCCAGCAGCCATGGGACAGGGGATGGCTACACCTTC
- | TRBJ2-2 | - | TRBV7-9 | CASSLSSQANTGELFF | TGTGCCAGCAGCTTATCATCTCAAGCGAACACCGGGGAGCTGTTTTTT
TRBD1 | TRBJ2-5 | many | TRBV7-9 | CASSPTGTGEETQYF | TGTGCCAGCAGCCCAACAGGGACAGGGGAAGAGACCCAGTACTTC
TRBD1 | TRBJ1-2 | few | TRBV11-1 | CASSSQGDRGDYGYTF | TGTGCCAGCAGCTCCCAGGGCGACAGGGGTGACTATGGCTACACCTTC
- | TRBJ1-2 | many | TRBV3-1 | CASSQDSGIANYGYTF | TGTGCCAGCAGCCAAGATTCGGGGATAGCTAACTATGGCTACACCTTC
- | TRBJ1-2 | many | TRBV6-1 | CASRAGVGGYTF | TGTGCCAGCAGGGCGGGGGTCGGTGGCTACACCTTC
TRBD1 | TRBJ1-3 | few | TRBV11-2 | CASSSGGNSGNTIYF | TGTGCCAGCAGCTCAGGGGGAAACTCTGGAAACACCATATATTTT
- | TRBJ1-1 | many | TRBV3-1 | CASSQDTGGADTEAFF | TGTGCCAGCAGCCAAGATACCGGGGGAGCGGACACTGAAGCTTTCTTT
TRBD1 | TRBJ2-7 | few | TRBV7-9 | CASSLDRGGSYEQYF | TGTGCCAGCAGCTTAGACAGGGGTGGCTCCTACGAGCAGTACTTC
- | TRBJ2-2 | many | TRBV30 | CAWSLVWQGEGELFF | TGTGCCTGGAGTCTAGTCTGGCAGGGCGAGGGGGAGCTGTTTTTT
- | TRBJ2-3 | many | TRBV20-1 | CSASGATTDTQYF | TGCAGTGCCTCCGGGGCCACCACAGATACGCAGTATTTT
- | TRBJ2-7 | many | TRBV28 | CASSLLGQRYEQYF | TGTGCCAGCAGTCTTCTTGGACAGAGGTACGAGCAGTACTTC
- | TRBJ2-4 | few | TRBV24-1 | CATSDSSRQGQYF | TGTGCCACCAGTGATTCAAGTCGGCAGGGGCAGTACTTC
TRBD2 | TRBJ2-7 | few | TRBV5-1 | CASSLEWTSYEQYF | TGCGCCAGCAGCTTGGAGTGGACTAGCTACGAGCAGTACTTC
TRBD2 | TRBJ2-1 | few | TRBV24-1 | CATGLAGDANNEQFF | TGTGCCACCGGGCTAGCGGGAGACGCGAACAATGAGCAGTTCTTC
- | TRBJ2-7 | many | TRBV28 | CAEGTGYEQYF | TGTGCCGAGGGTACGGGATACGAGCAGTACTTC
- | TRBJ2-3 | - | TRBV10-2 | CASRRDHTDAQYF | TGCGCCAGCAGACGGGACCACACAGATGCGCAGTATTTT
- | TRBJ2-1 | few | TRBV7-9 | CASSLGSRSHEQFF | TGTGCCAGCAGCTTAGGATCGCGGTCCCATGAGCAGTTCTTC
TRBD2 | TRBJ2-2 | - | TRBV28 | CASSLFVTSGLPTGELFF | TGTGCCAGCAGTTTATTTGTGACTAGCGGGCTTCCCACCGGGGAGCTGTTTTTT
TRBD2 | TRBJ2-3 | few | TRBV20-1 | CSARGSAGGLHTQYF | TGCAGTGCTAGAGGATCAGCGGGAGGGCTCCATACGCAGTATTTT
- | TRBJ1-2 | many | TRBV3-1 | CASSQEGNYGYTF | TGTGCCAGCAGCCAGGAGGGAAACTATGGCTACACCTTC
- | TRBJ2-7 | many | TRBV2 | CASSVNGLFSYEQYF | TGTGCCAGCAGTGTTAACGGACTTTTCTCCTACGAGCAGTACTTC
TRBD2 | TRBJ2-5 | many | TRBV20-1 | CSGESGTQETQYF | TGCAGTGGGGAAAGCGGGACCCAAGAGACCCAGTACTTC
TRBD2 | TRBJ2-1 | few | TRBV2 | CASSPGLAGVQFF | TGTGCCAGCAGTCCTGGACTAGCGGGAGTGCAGTTCTTC